This T cell receptor (beta chain) emerged from a study of OX40 agonist ivuxolimab in advanced cancers. Overall study: A history of anti-PD-1, anti-PD-L1 or anti-CTLA-4 therapy was acceptable, and approximately 41% had some.

This CDR3 region has 13 residues. The V end was cut by 6 bases, the J end by 10 bases, with 19 bases between. Germline V gene lookup returns CDR1 SQVTM and CDR2 ANQGSEA. TCRdb's table, derived via immunoSEQ multiplex PCR, lists solely in-frame clones and lacks some. This repertoire shows roughly 49,000 clones, 84% found once; its top ten account for roughly 3%. The source was CD4+ or CD8+ T cells sorted from blood, collected in a trial of the OX40 agonist ivuxolimab. The gene calls are TRBV29-1 and TRBJ2-1; either TRBD1 or TRBD2 may fit D (5 bases each). The TCR comes from an adult with an advanced solid tumor such as melanoma, head and neck, liver or kidney cancer. The CDR3 sequence: CSVPGRILGEQFF. The CDR3 DNA sequence: TGCAGCGTCCCGGGACGGATTTTGGGGGAGCAGTTCTTC.